Given below is one T cell receptor (beta chain) in context. Its antigen is currently unknown. A junction boundary mismatches the germline segment, possibly from a read error. This entry belongs to a study of metastatic and nonmetastatic thyroid tumors. Regarding the study as a whole: The reported finding was significantly higher TCR beta diversity in malignant thyroid tumors relative to benign nodules, in blood and tumor.

Treatment of any kind had been given to no patient before thyroid surgery. TCRdb reprocessed the PCR reads using MiXCR. The repertoire holds about 20,000 clones, with 24% as singletons. The CDR3 has 15 amino acids. CDR1 is SGHAT and CDR2 is FQNNGV in the germline V gene. This sequence was found in a female donor with papillary thyroid cancer or a benign thyroid nodule (not recorded which). Some clones in this sample may be carry-over from other donors' samples. Sequencing input: tumor tissue. The rearrangement links TRBV11-2 to TRBJ2-1; 11 bases map to TRBD2. CDR3 loop: CAISLVSGRAVEQFF. For the CDR3, the DNA is TGTGCCATCAGCTTAGTTAGCGGGAGGGCCGTTGAGCAGTTCTTC.